This is a list of T cell receptor beta chains from one sample in a study of cytomegalovirus exposure and HLA in healthy donors. Measured with immunoSEQ multiplex PCR; TCRdb has only the in-frame clones, and not every one. This sample has around 120,000 clones, with roughly four fifths found just once. The sample was PBMCs. The receptors come from a man aged 18-30 years in good health and CMV-seronegative. Each CDR3 is given with its conserved first and last residue. D genes are given only for firm matches. Clone size appears in some rows only: once, few, many, or a class for an expanded clone.

D | size | J | V | CDR3
NA | few | TRBJ1-5 | TRBV6-5 | CASSFLQGHQPQHF
TRBD1 | NA | TRBJ1-2 | TRBV4-3 | CASSQEQGANYGYTF
TRBD1 | NA | TRBJ1-2 | TRBV6-5 | CASSPDRAGYGYTF
TRBD2 | NA | TRBJ2-7 | TRBV5-4 | CASSREGGRTEQYF
NA | NA | TRBJ1-1 | TRBV5-6 | CASSPGVVDTEAFF
NA | NA | TRBJ1-1 | TRBV12-5 | CASGLVLAGPTEAFF
NA | NA | TRBJ2-3 | TRBV5-1 | CASSSDWKDTQYF
TRBD2 | NA | TRBJ2-7 | TRBV4-3 | CASSQGVAGGWSSYEQYF
NA | NA | TRBJ2-7 | TRBV5-6 | CASSLEAGRQYF
TRBD2 | NA | TRBJ2-6 | TRBV15 | CATSPGGREEGSGANVLTF
TRBD1 | NA | TRBJ2-1 | TRBV13 | CASSPSGTGSYNEQFF
NA | NA | TRBJ1-2 | TRBV6-1 | CASSEGFYGYTF
TRBD2 | NA | NA | TRBV2 | CASSEGLAGGYEQYF
TRBD1 | NA | TRBJ2-7 | TRBV6-4 | CASSRGTGQGSEQYF
TRBD1 | once | TRBJ2-3 | TRBV5-1 | CASSPGTGLTDTQYF
TRBD2 | NA | TRBJ2-4 | TRBV10-3 | CAISESRGGASIAKNIQYF
TRBD1 | NA | TRBJ1-1 | TRBV5-4 | CASSLDRGPSMNTEAFF
NA | NA | TRBJ1-6 | TRBV7-3 | CASSFRQNSPLHF
TRBD1 | NA | TRBJ1-4 | TRBV27 | CASSLRQGEEKLFF
NA | NA | TRBJ2-1 | TRBV29-1 | CSAKTRQSYNEQFF
TRBD1 | NA | TRBJ2-7 | TRBV4-3 | CASSQDRDSRYEQYF
NA | few | TRBJ1-5 | TRBV5-7 | CASSPRGNQPQHF
NA | many | TRBJ1-3 | TRBV6-1 | CASSETPSSGNTIYF
TRBD1 | NA | TRBJ2-7 | TRBV27 | CASSQDRVGEQYF
TRBD1 | NA | TRBJ2-2 | TRBV19 | CASSRQGAKTGELFF
TRBD1 | NA | TRBJ2-7 | TRBV7-8 | CASSPALRDRGGIEQYF
TRBD1 | NA | TRBJ1-4 | TRBV6-5 | CASSYYYRGNEKLFF
TRBD1 | few | TRBJ1-2 | TRBV5-1 | CASSLGQGFDGYTF
TRBD1 | NA | TRBJ2-7 | TRBV6-1 | CASRPRQGESYEQYF
TRBD1 | once | TRBJ2-7 | TRBV6-5 | CATGQGVYEQYF
TRBD2 | once | TRBJ2-2 | TRBV11-3 | CASSSFDGRGSAGELFF
TRBD1 | NA | TRBJ1-4 | TRBV6-5 | CASSYATGVDEKLFF
NA | NA | TRBJ1-3 | TRBV19 | CASSYSGNTIYF
TRBD1 | once | TRBJ2-3 | TRBV7-2 | CASSLSSGTGAQNTQYF
NA | NA | TRBJ1-1 | TRBV18 | CASSPPGARNTEAFF
NA | few | TRBJ2-7 | TRBV5-5 | CASSFGQKQYF
NA | NA | TRBJ1-1 | TRBV10-2 | CASSEGGHVAFF
NA | NA | TRBJ1-2 | TRBV4-3 | CASSQDAGGNYGYTF
NA | NA | TRBJ1-2 | TRBV19 | CASRPQRDRISNYGYTF
TRBD1 | NA | TRBJ2-2 | TRBV5-4 | CASRLQGSGTGELFF
NA | NA | NA | TRBV4-1 | CASSQEPEYYEQYF
TRBD1 | NA | TRBJ2-3 | TRBV9 | CAREPPRDRWSDTQYF
NA | NA | TRBJ2-2 | TRBV4-2 | CASSHPVQTEVGELFF
TRBD1 | NA | TRBJ1-2 | TRBV9 | CASSGRDRVNYGYTF
TRBD2 | NA | TRBJ2-5 | TRBV11-1 | CASSLRLAAHQETQYF
NA | NA | TRBJ1-5 | TRBV6-6 | CASTLDSNQPQHF
NA | NA | TRBJ1-4 | TRBV4-2 | CASSQASGQRPNEKLFF
TRBD1 | NA | TRBJ2-7 | TRBV27 | CASSSGTGRYEQYF
NA | few | TRBJ2-1 | TRBV13 | CASSFGDSISYNEQFF
NA | NA | TRBJ1-1 | TRBV7-8 | CASSFQVGGTIAGEAFF
NA | NA | TRBJ1-2 | TRBV13 | CASSFTDRQHTF
TRBD1 | NA | TRBJ2-7 | TRBV19 | CASSIGQGWEQYF
NA | once | TRBJ1-5 | TRBV5-5 | CASSLGPGNQPQHF
TRBD2 | NA | TRBJ2-7 | TRBV11-2 | CASSLRRAGGAYEQYF
NA | NA | TRBJ2-7 | TRBV2 | CASSEAGEQYF